This is a list of T cell receptor beta chains from one sample in a study of cytomegalovirus exposure and HLA in healthy donors. The protocol was immunoSEQ multiplex PCR, while the TCRdb copy is restricted to in-frame clones and leaves out a portion. In the table there are about 91,000 clones, around 67% of which are singletons. Input material: PBMCs. The receptors were sampled from a human donor in good health. CDR3s include the opening cysteine and the closing phenylalanine or tryptophan. The D gene is left open where the match is weak. The size field is filled for only some rows; it gives once, few, many or a size class.

CDR3aa: CAWALEDTEAFF; CDR3nt: TGTGCCTGGGCGCTTGAAGACACTGAAGCTTTCTTT; j_gene: TRBJ1-1; d_gene: NA; v_gene: TRBV30; abundance: NA; len: 12
CDR3aa: CASSVGGANNEQFF; CDR3nt: TGTGCCAGCAGCGTCGGAGGGGCGAACAATGAGCAGTTCTTC; j_gene: TRBJ2-1; d_gene: NA; v_gene: TRBV9; abundance: NA; len: 14
CDR3aa: CASSELAAHNEQFF; CDR3nt: TGTGCCAGCAGCGAACTAGCGGCCCACAATGAGCAGTTCTTC; j_gene: TRBJ2-1; d_gene: TRBD2; v_gene: TRBV9; abundance: NA; len: 14
CDR3aa: CASSLDRGGTEAFF; CDR3nt: TGCGCCAGCAGCTTGGACAGGGGTGGTACTGAAGCTTTCTTT; j_gene: TRBJ1-1; d_gene: TRBD1; v_gene: TRBV5-1; abundance: NA; len: 14
CDR3aa: CASSLSITGGDTEAFF; CDR3nt: TGTGCCAGCAGTTTATCTATAACAGGGGGCGACACTGAAGCTTTCTTT; j_gene: TRBJ1-1; d_gene: TRBD1; v_gene: TRBV27; abundance: NA; len: 16
CDR3aa: CASRTGTTYEQYF; CDR3nt: TGTGCCAGCAGGACAGGGACGACCTACGAGCAGTACTTC; j_gene: TRBJ2-7; d_gene: TRBD1; v_gene: TRBV6-5; abundance: few; len: 13
CDR3aa: CASSRAVQGDTQYF; CDR3nt: TGTGCCAGCAGCCGCGCGGTCCAGGGAGATACGCAGTATTTT; j_gene: TRBJ2-3; d_gene: NA; v_gene: TRBV7-3; abundance: NA; len: 14
CDR3aa: CASSQSGTGRGEQYF; CDR3nt: TGTGCCAGCAGTCAATCCGGGACAGGTCGGGGAGAGCAGTACTTC; j_gene: TRBJ2-7; d_gene: TRBD1; v_gene: TRBV6-5; abundance: few; len: 15
CDR3aa: CASSLTGGWNEKLFF; CDR3nt: TGTGCCAGCTCGCTTACAGGGGGCTGGAATGAAAAACTGTTTTTT; j_gene: TRBJ1-4; d_gene: TRBD1; v_gene: TRBV18; abundance: NA; len: 15
CDR3aa: CASRIQGVDSPLHF; CDR3nt: TGCGCCAGCAGGATACAGGGGGTCGATTCACCCCTCCACTTT; j_gene: TRBJ1-6; d_gene: TRBD1; v_gene: TRBV5-1; abundance: NA; len: 14
CDR3aa: CASRSRRRGADGYTF; CDR3nt: TGTGCCAGCAGAAGCCGGCGACGGGGGGCAGATGGCTACACCTTC; j_gene: TRBJ1-2; d_gene: NA; v_gene: TRBV5-6; abundance: NA; len: 15
CDR3aa: CASSLDRGAGYTF; CDR3nt: TGTGCCAGCAGCTTGGACAGGGGCGCTGGCTACACCTTC; j_gene: TRBJ1-2; d_gene: TRBD1; v_gene: TRBV5-6; abundance: few; len: 13
CDR3aa: CASSEMYSALYFYEQYF; CDR3nt: TGTGCCAGCAGTGAAATGTACAGTGCCCTATACTTTTACGAGCAGTACTTC; j_gene: TRBJ2-7; d_gene: NA; v_gene: TRBV6-1; abundance: NA; len: 17
CDR3aa: CASSELQGEEPQHF; CDR3nt: TGCGCCAGCAGCGAATTACAGGGCGAGGAGCCCCAGCATTTT; j_gene: TRBJ1-5; d_gene: NA; v_gene: TRBV5-1; abundance: NA; len: 14
CDR3aa: CASSLETGYEQYF; CDR3nt: TGTGCCAGCAGCTTAGAGACAGGTTACGAGCAGTACTTC; j_gene: TRBJ2-7; d_gene: NA; v_gene: TRBV7-6; abundance: NA; len: 13
CDR3aa: CASSVEGAGSYNEQFF; CDR3nt: TGTGCCAGCAGCGTAGAGGGCGCAGGGTCCTACAATGAGCAGTTCTTC; j_gene: TRBJ2-1; d_gene: NA; v_gene: TRBV9; abundance: NA; len: 16
CDR3aa: CAWSASGEAFF; CDR3nt: TGTGCCTGGAGTGCGTCGGGGGAAGCTTTCTTT; j_gene: TRBJ1-1; d_gene: NA; v_gene: TRBV30; abundance: NA; len: 11
CDR3aa: CASSLVGETGREKLFF; CDR3nt: TGTGCCAGCAGCTTAGTTGGTGAAACAGGGCGAGAAAAACTGTTTTTT; j_gene: TRBJ1-4; d_gene: NA; v_gene: TRBV7-2; abundance: NA; len: 16
CDR3aa: CASSSLGTKDSYEQYF; CDR3nt: TGTGCCAGCAGCTCACTCGGGACAAAGGACTCCTACGAGCAGTACTTC; j_gene: TRBJ2-7; d_gene: NA; v_gene: TRBV7-6; abundance: few; len: 16
CDR3aa: CASRGRGFGYGYTF; CDR3nt: TGTGCCAGCAGGGGCCGGGGATTTGGATATGGCTACACCTTC; j_gene: TRBJ1-2; d_gene: NA; v_gene: TRBV5-6; abundance: NA; len: 14
CDR3aa: CASSRDRGFLRGETQYF; CDR3nt: TGTGCCAGCAGTCGGGACAGGGGTTTCCTCCGTGGAGAGACCCAGTACTTC; j_gene: TRBJ2-5; d_gene: TRBD1; v_gene: TRBV5-5; abundance: few; len: 17
CDR3aa: CASSSRQGHTEAFF; CDR3nt: TGTGCCAGCAGTTCCCGACAGGGACACACTGAAGCTTTCTTT; j_gene: TRBJ1-1; d_gene: TRBD1; v_gene: TRBV6-5; abundance: few; len: 14
CDR3aa: CASSLASGVNNEQFF; CDR3nt: TGTGCCAGCAGCTTAGCTAGCGGGGTCAACAATGAGCAGTTCTTC; j_gene: TRBJ2-1; d_gene: TRBD2; v_gene: TRBV7-6; abundance: NA; len: 15
CDR3aa: CASSRQGRNEQYF; CDR3nt: TGTGCCAGTTCTCGACAGGGTAGGAACGAGCAGTACTTC; j_gene: TRBJ2-7; d_gene: TRBD1; v_gene: TRBV18; abundance: NA; len: 13
CDR3aa: CASSQDRNTEAFF; CDR3nt: TGCGCCAGCAGCCAAGATAGGAACACTGAAGCTTTCTTT; j_gene: TRBJ1-1; d_gene: NA; v_gene: TRBV4-3; abundance: few; len: 13
CDR3aa: CASSPRGRGEKLFF; CDR3nt: TGTGCCAGCAGCCCGAGGGGGCGAGGTGAAAAACTGTTTTTT; j_gene: TRBJ1-4; d_gene: TRBD1; v_gene: TRBV6-5; abundance: NA; len: 14
CDR3aa: CASSLGTRSPYEQYF; CDR3nt: TGTGCCAGCAGCCTCGGGACAAGATCACCGTACGAGCAGTACTTC; j_gene: TRBJ2-7; d_gene: NA; v_gene: TRBV14; abundance: NA; len: 15
CDR3aa: CASSPTGVTGELFF; CDR3nt: TGTGCCAGCAGTCCTACAGGGGTCACCGGGGAGCTGTTTTTT; j_gene: TRBJ2-2; d_gene: TRBD1; v_gene: TRBV7-8; abundance: few; len: 14
CDR3aa: CASSITGVRGTEAFF; CDR3nt: TGTGCCAGTAGTATAACTGGGGTCAGGGGGACTGAAGCTTTCTTT; j_gene: TRBJ1-1; d_gene: TRBD1; v_gene: TRBV19; abundance: few; len: 15
CDR3aa: CASSFLGTGTYEQYF; CDR3nt: TGTGCCAGCAGCTTCCTTGGGACAGGGACCTACGAGCAGTACTTC; j_gene: TRBJ2-7; d_gene: TRBD1; v_gene: TRBV5-6; abundance: NA; len: 15
CDR3aa: CASSFGQRYGYTF; CDR3nt: TGTGCCAGCAGCTTCGGACAGAGATATGGCTACACCTTC; j_gene: TRBJ1-2; d_gene: NA; v_gene: TRBV7-2; abundance: NA; len: 13
CDR3aa: CASSLGLRDTQYF; CDR3nt: TGCGCCAGCAGCTTGGGGCTGAGGGATACGCAGTATTTT; j_gene: TRBJ2-3; d_gene: NA; v_gene: TRBV5-1; abundance: NA; len: 13
CDR3aa: CATSREANRGEAFF; CDR3nt: TGTGCCACCAGCAGAGAGGCGAACAGGGGGGAAGCTTTCTTT; j_gene: TRBJ1-1; d_gene: TRBD1; v_gene: TRBV15; abundance: NA; len: 14
CDR3aa: CASTPQTGLLFF; CDR3nt: TGTGCCAGCACCCCTCAGACAGGGCTACTGTTTTTT; j_gene: TRBJ1-4; d_gene: TRBD1; v_gene: TRBV7-8; abundance: NA; len: 12
CDR3aa: CAISDGRSYGYTF; CDR3nt: TGTGCCATCAGTGATGGCAGATCCTATGGCTACACCTTC; j_gene: TRBJ1-2; d_gene: NA; v_gene: TRBV10-3; abundance: NA; len: 13
CDR3aa: CAWSRAGGETQYF; CDR3nt: TGTGCCTGGAGTCGGGCAGGGGGGGAGACCCAGTACTTC; j_gene: TRBJ2-5; d_gene: NA; v_gene: TRBV30; abundance: NA; len: 13